Described below is a single T cell receptor (beta chain) sequence and its context. This clone's antigen is unknown. Per-nucleotide qualities are absent, and no much larger clonotype sits a single base away. The junction shows trimming of 0 bases on V and 4 bases on J, and the gene matches do not reach 12 bases of it. Based on the germline V gene, the CDR1 and CDR2 sequences are LGHNA and YNFKEQ. From its cysteine to its phenylalanine, the CDR3 spans 18 amino acids. Solely the CDR3 DNA is kept, with 54 bases framed from the first base. TCRbeta CDR3 regions were amplified from genomic DNA by means of the immunoSEQ Assay, a bias-controlled multiplex PCR. Per the source publication's procedure: The number of nucleated cells in each sample was estimated by amplification of reference gene primers within the assay. Sequence reads were collapsed and filtered to measure the absolute abundance of every unique TCRbeta CDR3 rearrangement. For each sample, productive Simpson clonality was calculated by taking the square root of Simpson's diversity index across productive rearrangements. What TCRdb holds here is the immuneACCESS table cut down to in-frame rearrangements. Part of the clones is not present; checked against another copy, under half of the missing clones reflect an unresolved V gene, and the others are unexplained. D and trimming come from the DNA, and the V and J calls and clone size come from that table. For this sample the table gives under 350,000 clones, of which 86% were detected only once. Jointly, the top ten make up about 2.7% of the sample.

The data belong to a study of blood T cell repertoires in COVID-19 (dated by TCRdb to 2020 to 2022). Background on the whole study: The collaborator samples originated in the United States, Italy and Spain and spanned the acute and convalescent phases of COVID-19. Where available, HLA class I and class II types were taken from metadata supplied by the sample provider and were not determined by assay-based typing. Subjects who had been exposed to COVID-19, were actively infected with it, or had recovered from it provided the deeply sampled blood TCRbeta repertoires that made up the dataset. A de-identified subject ID, COVID-19 status, age in years and sex were almost always included in the sample metadata. A freely available public database, intended as a resource for researchers studying the immune response to SARS-CoV-2, is where the repertoires were released. The samples were drawn from two sources: the first 160 participants of the ongoing ImmuneRACE study, and 950 to 1,500 subjects contributed by 6 global collaborators. The prospective study material was composed of cDNA or gDNA derived from T cells, B-cell-depleted T cells, or PBMCs.

General study outcomes and caveats: Clinical and demographic metadata were provided uncurated, with the amount varying by source and participant.

Participants in the prospective study were enrolled through a virtual design, were aged about 18 to 90 years, and lived in 24 United States geographic areas. In the prospective study, cohorts were assigned on the basis of participant-reported clinical history obtained from a screening survey and a study questionnaire. Recovered participants in ImmuneRACE Cohort 3 were defined by two consecutive negative NP/OP PCR tests, clearance by a healthcare professional, or resolution of symptoms. In the prospective study, whole blood, serum and a nasopharyngeal or oropharyngeal swab were collected from each participant by mobile phlebotomists. Over a 2-month period, participants in the prospective study had the option of providing additional blood draws and questionnaires. Before DNA extraction, blood samples from the prospective study were shipped at room temperature or frozen.

This clonotype was obtained from a woman between 18 and 29 years old who had recovered from COVID-19. Material for sequencing was PBMCs or T cells enriched from blood (not recorded which). This receptor chain uses TRBV4-2 and TRBJ2-3, and 8 bases in between align with TRBD2. The CDR3 amino acid sequence is: CASSQDDIRAGVPDTQYF. In nucleotides, the sequence is TGTGCCAGCAGCCAAGATGATATTAGAGCGGGAGTGCCAGATACGCAGTATTTT.